The text below deals with one T cell receptor beta chain. The record originates from a study of T cells in Graves' hyperthyroidism and ophthalmopathy. RNA transcripts provided the source from which TCR beta CDR3 regions were amplified. With the HTBI primer set, the TCR CDR3 went through a first round of RT-PCR. TCRdb itself ran the multiplex PCR reads through MiXCR, one entry per CDR3 protein. The sample carries 560,000 or so distinct CDR3 sequences, roughly 21% recorded once. The V gene's germline CDR1 is SQVTM and CDR2 ANQGSEA. The CDR3 loop spans 17 amino acids. J gave up 4 bases and V 5 bases, and 10 bases lay outside the gene matches.

J is TRBJ2-6 and V is TRBV29-1, with 11 bases fitting TRBD1. The sequencing sample was made of blood. This receptor was obtained from a man aged 40-49 years with Graves' ophthalmopathy. CDR3 amino acids: CSVQSWTGGSGANVLTF. CDR3 coding DNA: TGCAGCGTTCAGTCTTGGACAGGGGGCTCCGGGGCCAACGTCCTGACTTTC. The full variable domain, with the rest looked up from reference TRBV29-1 and TRBJ2-6, is SAVISQKPSRDICQRGTSLTIQCQVDSQVTMMFWYRQQPGQSLTLIATANQGSEATYESGFVIDKFPISRPNLTFSTLTVSNMSPEDSSIYLCSVQSWTGGSGANVLTFGAGSRLTVL.